The 3 T cell receptor beta chains listed next were all sequenced from one sample in a study of cytomegalovirus exposure and HLA in healthy donors. TCRdb keeps only in-frame clones here, not all; method: immunoSEQ multiplex PCR. The table lists fewer than 400,000 clones, roughly 90% of them singletons. Sequenced: PBMCs. The receptors shown here come from a young man in good health and CMV-seronegative.

The chain uses TRBV5-1 and TRBJ1-1; D possibly corresponds to TRBD1 (6 bases). The CDR3 covers 14 residues. Germline-derived CDR1 and CDR2 are SGHRS and YFSETQ. V was clipped by 3 bases and J by 8 bases, with 17 bases between them. CDR3 bases: TGCGCCAGCAGCTCAAACACAGGGTGGTACGAAGCTTTCTTT. Translating it yields CASSSNTGWYEAFF.

The chain is built from TRBV5-6 and TRBJ2-4, with 7 bases that match TRBD1. The CDR3 runs to 13 residues. Germline assignment: CDR1 SGHDT and CDR2 YYEEEE. J gave up 6 bases and V 4 bases, and 4 bases lay outside the gene matches. CDR3 sequence: CASSRTGGNIQYF. In nucleotides, the CDR3 is TGTGCCAGCAGCCGGACAGGAGGAAACATTCAGTACTTC. The variable domain in full, completed from reference TRBV5-6 and TRBJ2-4, reads DAGVTQSPTHLIKTRGQQVTLRCSPKSGHDTVSWYQQALGQGPQFIFQYYEEEERQRGNFPDRFSGHQFPNYSSELNVNALLLGDSALYLCASSRTGGNIQYFGAGTRLSVL.

The chain carries TRBV5-5 and TRBJ1-4, with 12 positions matching TRBD1. After removal of 0 bases from V and 11 bases from J, the junction contained 8 bases not matched to a gene. This CDR3 has 16 residues. Looked up from germline, CDR1 is SGHKS and CDR2 is YYEKEE (reference sequence). CDR3 sequence: CASSLDGTGGYVKLFF. The CDR3 DNA sequence: TGTGCCAGCAGCTTGGACGGGACAGGGGGCTATGTGAAACTGTTTTTT.